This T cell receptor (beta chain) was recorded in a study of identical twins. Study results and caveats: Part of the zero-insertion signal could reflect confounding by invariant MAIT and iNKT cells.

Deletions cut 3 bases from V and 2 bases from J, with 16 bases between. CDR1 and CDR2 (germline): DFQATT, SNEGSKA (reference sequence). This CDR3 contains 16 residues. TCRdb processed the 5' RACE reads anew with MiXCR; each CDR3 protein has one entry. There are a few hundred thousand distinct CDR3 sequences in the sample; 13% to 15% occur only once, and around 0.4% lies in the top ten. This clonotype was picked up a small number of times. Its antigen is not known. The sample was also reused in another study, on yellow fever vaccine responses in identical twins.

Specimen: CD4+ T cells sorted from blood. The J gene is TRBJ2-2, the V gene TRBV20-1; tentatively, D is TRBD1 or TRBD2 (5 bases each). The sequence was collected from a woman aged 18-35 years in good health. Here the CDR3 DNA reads TGCAGTGCTAGGACCACCGGGACCGTAAACACCGGGGAGCTGTTTTTT. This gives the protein CSARTTGTVNTGELFF.